One and the same sample provided the 5 T cell receptor beta chains below, sequenced in a study of vaccination and CD4 T cells after COVID-19. Specified treatment: roughly 10-day PBMC culture with coronavirus spike peptide pools or control peptides (ViraFEST assay). Cultured CD4+ T cell DNA underwent sequencing with the Oncomine TCR Beta short-read assay. In TCRdb, the PCR reads were re-called with MiXCR into one record per CDR3 protein. Of roughly 18,000 distinct CDR3 sequences listed, around four fifths were seen once; the top ten hold roughly 15%. No antigens are known for them. The input for sequencing was CD4+ T cells from blood, cultured in vitro, taken after SARS-CoV-2 vaccination. The receptor set was obtained from a human donor who received a COVID-19 vaccine.

The chain uses TRBV19 and TRBJ2-7; no clear D gene. There are 14 residues in the CDR3. Germline CDR1 is LNHDA and CDR2 is SQIVND (reference sequence). V lost 5 bases, J lost 2 bases, and 13 bases lay in between. The CDR3 sequence is CASSLSDGPYEQYF. DNA for the CDR3: TGTGCCAGTAGTTTATCCGACGGACCCTACGAGCAGTACTTC.

This clonotype has a handful of counts. The chain uses TRBV5-1 and TRBJ2-3, with 7 positions matching TRBD1. CDR3 size: 14 residues. The germline CDR1 and CDR2 sequences are SGHRS and YFSETQ. The J segment lost 1 base and the V segment lost 7 bases, leaving 6 bases of the junction unmatched. CDR3 DNA: TGCGCCAGCCTCCGGGACAGAGGCACAGATACGCAGTATTTT. It yields the protein CASLRDRGTDTQYF.

The chain uses TRBV10-3 and TRBJ2-3; D perhaps matches TRBD1 (6 bases). CDR3 length: 14 residues. Per the germline V gene, CDR1 is ENHRY and CDR2 is SYGVKD. With 11 bases removed from V and 1 base from J, the gap between germline ends came to 16 bases. The CDR3 DNA sequence: TGTGCCGCCAACTCCGGACAGCGCACAGATACGCAGTATTTT. Translation gives CAANSGQRTDTQYF.

The chain recombines TRBV20-1 with TRBJ1-1; D not certain. The CDR3 is 13 residues long. Germline V gene sequence: CDR1 DFQATT, CDR2 SNEGSKA (reference sequence). Between the trimmed V and J ends, which lost 1 base and 4 bases, there was a span of 10 bases. The CDR3, as DNA: TGCAGTGCTAGAGTACCGGGTTCCACTGAAGCTTTCTTT. Translation gives CSARVPGSTEAFF.

The CDR3 DNA follows: TGTGCCATACAAACATGGCAGCCCCAGCATTTT. Its translation: CAIQTWQPQHF. The chain carries TRBV6-1 and TRBJ1-5, with D uncertain. There are 11 residues in the CDR3. Trimming removed 10 bases from V and 7 bases from J, with 11 bases in between. The V gene's germline CDR1 is MNHNS and CDR2 SASEGT.